The 27 T cell receptor beta chains below were found in one sample sequenced in a study of blood T cell repertoires in COVID-19. Only in-frame clones appear in the TCRdb table, and some are missing; sequencing was by immunoSEQ multiplex PCR. In the table there are hundreds of thousands of clones, 83% of which are singletons. The sample comprised peripheral blood. These receptor sequences come from a woman in her thirties or forties with active or convalescent COVID-19.

The chain has TRBV6-5 and TRBJ2-3; D call uncertain. The germline V gene encodes CDR1 MNHEY and CDR2 SVGAGI. The CDR3 has 11 residues. V shed 8 bases and J shed 4 bases, with 7 bases lying between them. Written as DNA, the CDR3 is TGTGCCAGCGGAGCCCCAGATACGCAGTATTTT. This encodes CASGAPDTQYF.

V usage is TRBV5-5 and J usage is TRBJ1-2; D is possibly TRBD1 (6 bases). V was pared by 3 bases and J by 12 bases, with 18 bases between. The CDR3 sequence is 13 residues long. Germline V gene data show CDR1 as SGHKS and CDR2 as YYEKEE (reference sequence). This CDR3 reads CASSSRTDSLHTF. In DNA, the CDR3 is TGTGCCAGCAGCTCCCGGACAGATTCGTTGCACACCTTC.

The V call is TRBV11-3, the J call TRBJ2-7; unclear D gene. Germline assignment: CDR1 SGHNT and CDR2 YENEEA. The CDR3 contains 11 residues. V gave up 5 bases and J gave up 6 bases, with 8 bases separating them. The CDR3 loop reads CASSTSGEQYF. The CDR3 DNA follows: TGTGCCAGCAGCACCTCCGGCGAGCAGTACTTC.

V usage is TRBV11-3 and J usage is TRBJ2-1; 11 bases are a match to TRBD2. The CDR3 is 15 residues long. Germline V CDR1 and CDR2: SGHNT, YENEEA. Trimming removed 8 bases from V and 9 bases from J; junction bases left unmatched: 12. CDR3 nucleotides: TGTGCCAGCGGGAAGACTAGCGGGGTTTGGGGTGAGCAGTTCTTC. It yields the protein CASGKTSGVWGEQFF.

The gene calls are TRBV24-1 and TRBJ1-2, with TRBD1 as a possible D gene (6 bases). CDR1 and CDR2 (germline): KGHDR, SFDVKD. V was clipped by 4 bases and J by 4 bases, with 9 bases between them. The CDR3 sequence is 13 residues long. DNA for the CDR3: TGTGCCACCAGTGAGGGGGGGCCCTATGGCTACACCTTC. This translates into CATSEGGPYGYTF.

The chain combines TRBV5-1 with TRBJ2-7; a possible D gene is TRBD2 (5 bases). Trimming left V 3 bases short and J 1 base short, with 11 bases between. The CDR3 extends over 14 amino acids. Germline CDR1 SGHRS, CDR2 YFSETQ. CDR3 in amino acids: CASSSRAESYEQYF. The CDR3 coding sequence is TGCGCCAGCAGCTCGAGAGCGGAATCCTACGAGCAGTACTTC. Drawing the rest from reference TRBV5-1 and TRBJ2-7, the complete variable domain is KAGVTQTPRYLIKTRGQQVTLSCSPISGHRSVSWYQQTPGQGLQFLFEYFSETQRNKGNFPGRFSGRQFSNSRSEMNVSTLELGDSALYLCASSSRAESYEQYFGPGTRLTVT.

This chain uses TRBV11-2 with TRBJ2-2; no clear D gene. Per the germline V gene, CDR1 is SGHAT and CDR2 is FQNNGV. This CDR3 has 17 amino acids. The V end was cut by 5 bases, the J end by 1 base, with 17 bases between. The CDR3 reads CASSPPLVSRNTGELFF. The CDR3 DNA reads as TGTGCCAGCAGCCCACCCTTGGTTAGTCGGAACACCGGGGAGCTGTTTTTT.

This clone was picked up one time. The chain links TRBV30 to TRBJ1-1; D unclear. The CDR3 sequence is 14 residues long. The V end lost 4 bases, the J end lost 0 bases, and 12 bases lay between the germline ends. The germline gives CDR1 GTSNPN, CDR2 SVGIG (reference sequence). The chain's CDR3 is CAWTYSGLNTEAFF. Here the CDR3 DNA reads TGTGCCTGGACTTACAGCGGCTTGAACACTGAAGCTTTCTTT.

This clone was seen only once. J is TRBJ2-7 and V is TRBV6-2 or TRBV6-3; the D gene is possibly TRBD1 (6 bases). Germline lookup yields CDR1 MNHEY and CDR2 SVGEGT. The CDR3 totals 14 residues. Trimming left V 6 bases short and J 2 bases short, with 14 bases between. CDR3 sequence: CASSLHRVPYEQYF. The CDR3 DNA is TGTGCCAGCAGCTTGCACAGGGTCCCCTACGAGCAGTACTTC.

This rearrangement joins TRBV27 to TRBJ1-3, with TRBD1 as a possible D gene (5 bases). Germline V gives CDR1 MNHEY, CDR2 SMNVEV (reference sequence). The CDR3 has 14 amino acids. Trimming took off 6 bases at V and 0 bases at J, with 9 bases between the two ends. In DNA form, the CDR3 reads TGTGCCAGCAGGTCGGGGGACTCTGGAAACACCATATATTTT. Protein sequence: CASRSGDSGNTIYF.

This chain uses TRBV6-2 or TRBV6-3 with TRBJ1-5; the match to TRBD1 covers 8 bases. Germline-derived CDR1 and CDR2 are MNHEY and SVGEGT. This CDR3 has 18 amino acids. Unmatched junction bases numbered 20, after V lost 6 bases and J lost 7 bases. Here the CDR3 DNA reads TGTGCCAGCAGCCCTATCTCTCTCAGTCCCGGGACAGGACAGCCCCAGCATTTT. The encoded protein is CASSPISLSPGTGQPQHF.

The genes are TRBV24-1 and TRBJ2-3; D may be TRBD1 (5 bases). Deletions cut 3 bases from V and 2 bases from J, with 14 bases between. Looked up from germline, CDR1 is KGHDR and CDR2 is SFDVKD. The length of the CDR3 is 16 residues. The CDR3 nucleotides read TGTGCCACCAGTGATCCACAGGCGGCCTTCACAGATACGCAGTATTTT. Amino acid sequence: CATSDPQAAFTDTQYF.

Note on this clone: The CDR3 end shows no conserved phenylalanine or tryptophan, and so a read error is likely. No DNA is shown, since the ends of the CDR3 on it are uncertain; the CDR3 is the one TCRdb lists. This chain uses TRBV18 with TRBJ2-3; the D call TRBD2 from the table was never checked on the DNA. In germline, CDR1 is KGHSH, CDR2 LQKENI. From its first to its last residue, the CDR3 has 9 amino acids. CDR3 sequence reads: CASSPAWFE.

The chain combines TRBV13 with TRBJ2-1, with TRBD2 identical over 16 bases. J lost 5 bases, V lost 5 bases, and 12 bases had no gene match. CDR1 is PRHDT and CDR2 is FYEKMQ in the germline V gene (reference sequence). This CDR3 region has 19 residues. The CDR3 DNA reads as TGTGCCAGCAGCACAGGGACTAGCGGGAGGGCCTGGGATCACAATGAGCAGTTCTTC. Amino acid sequence: CASSTGTSGRAWDHNEQFF.

This clone has only a few counts. In the same sample, other DNA sequences code for this CDR3. The chain employs TRBV11-2 and TRBJ1-2; tentative D call: TRBD1 (6 bases). V lost 0 bases and J 7 bases, leaving 9 bases between the germline ends. The CDR3 is 13 amino acids. Germline values: CDR1 SGHAT, CDR2 FQNNGV. CDR3 residues: CASSLDRGLGYTF. CDR3 coding DNA: TGTGCCAGCAGCTTAGACAGGGGTCTTGGCTACACCTTC.

As regards this clone: The sample carries other DNA sequences with the same CDR3. The CDR3 reads CASSLGLGGETQYF. The CDR3 DNA is TGTGCCAGCAGCTTAGGACTAGGAGGCGAGACCCAGTACTTC. The chain carries TRBV7-9 and TRBJ2-5; D might be TRBD2 (6 bases). Germline V gene lookup returns CDR1 SEHNR and CDR2 FQNEAQ (reference sequence). The CDR3 has 14 residues. Trimming removed 1 base at V and 5 bases at J, with 11 bases between.

The CDR3 spells CAWSDSLRQPQHF. Written as DNA, the CDR3 is TGTGCCTGGTCGGACAGCTTGCGGCAGCCCCAGCATTTT. The chain is built from TRBV30 and TRBJ1-5, with D possibly TRBD1 on 6 matching bases. V lost 5 bases and J 7 bases, leaving 15 bases between the germline ends. The CDR3 loop spans 13 amino acids. Germline V gives CDR1 GTSNPN, CDR2 SVGIG (reference sequence). Filled out from reference TRBV30 and TRBJ1-5, the complete variable domain reads SQTIHQWPATLVQPVGSPLSLECTVEGTSNPNLYWYRQAAGRGLQLLFYSVGIGQISSEVPQNLSASRPQDRQFILSSKKLLLSDSGFYLCAWSDSLRQPQHFGDGTRLSIL.

V gene TRBV9 combines with J gene TRBJ2-3; TRBD2 aligns across 14 bases. This CDR3 is 18 amino acids long. The J segment lost 3 bases and the V segment lost 0 bases, leaving 6 bases of the junction unmatched. Germline V gene data show CDR1 as SGDLS and CDR2 as YYNGEE. The CDR3 reads CASSVGLAGGRVTDTQYF. The CDR3 nucleotides read TGTGCCAGCAGCGTAGGACTAGCGGGAGGGCGGGTTACAGATACGCAGTATTTT.

In DNA, the CDR3 is TGCGCCAGCAGCTTGGGGGGGGTCCCCAACACTGAAGCTTTCTTT. Translating it yields CASSLGGVPNTEAFF. The rearrangement uses TRBV5-1 and TRBJ1-1; perhaps TRBD1 as D (5 bases). Per the germline V gene, CDR1 is SGHRS and CDR2 is YFSETQ. The CDR3 is made up of 15 amino acids. Trimming pared 0 bases from V and 2 bases from J, leaving 11 bases between.

The genes are TRBV7-8 and TRBJ1-6, with 7 bases identical to TRBD1. Germline V gene data show CDR1 as SGHVS and CDR2 as FQNEAQ. The CDR3 extends over 18 amino acids. With V trimmed by 1 base and J by 6 bases, 12 bases remained unmatched. CDR3: CASSLGIWTGGFNSPLHF. As DNA, the CDR3 is TGTGCCAGCAGCTTAGGGATATGGACAGGAGGCTTTAATTCACCCCTCCACTTT.

This clone was seen only a few times. The chain joins TRBV20-1 to TRBJ2-7; D is possibly TRBD1 (6 bases). The V gene lost 6 bases and the J gene lost 3 bases, with 9 bases spanning the gap. CDR3 length: 11 residues. Germline V gene data show CDR1 as DFQATT and CDR2 as SNEGSKA (reference sequence). CDR3 nucleotides: TGCAGTGCCACGGGACACTACGAGCAGTACTTC. Its protein product is CSATGHYEQYF.

The chain links TRBV19 to TRBJ2-1, with a weak D call TRBD1 (6 bases). Looked up from germline, CDR1 is LNHDA and CDR2 is SQIVND (reference sequence). Trimming cost V 5 bases and J 7 bases, with 24 bases left between them. This CDR3 region has 17 residues. The CDR3 region is CASSSQSGNRVPNEQFF. The CDR3 nucleotides read TGTGCCAGTAGTTCCCAGTCGGGAAACAGGGTTCCGAATGAGCAGTTCTTC.

The rearrangement joins TRBV3-1 (or the pseudogene TRBV3-2) to TRBJ2-7; the match to TRBD2 covers 8 bases. This CDR3 is 13 amino acids long. V lost 4 bases and J lost 6; bases outside the gene matches: 5. Germline CDR1 and CDR2: LGHDT and YNNKEL (reference sequence). The CDR3 reads CASSLGGGFEQYF. DNA of the CDR3: TGTGCCAGCAGCCTCGGCGGGGGGTTCGAGCAGTACTTC.

The rearrangement joins TRBV3-1 (or the pseudogene TRBV3-2) to TRBJ2-2; D might be TRBD1 (7 bases). CDR3 size: 15 residues. V was trimmed by 4 bases and J by 5 bases, leaving 14 bases between them. Germline V gene lookup returns CDR1 LGHDT and CDR2 YNNKEL (reference sequence). The CDR3 DNA sequence: TGTGCCAGCAGCCTCGACAGGGCGGGGACCGGGGAGCTGTTTTTT. Amino acids: CASSLDRAGTGELFF.

In DNA, the CDR3 is TGTGCCAGTAGCCCCACGGGGGACACTGAAGCTTTCTTT. Translated: CASSPTGDTEAFF. The chain recombines TRBV19 with TRBJ1-1; weak D call: TRBD1 (5 bases). Trimming stripped 6 bases from V and 3 bases from J, with 11 bases between. Germline V CDR1 and CDR2: LNHDA, SQIVND (reference sequence). This CDR3 contains 13 residues.

This clone was recorded a few times. The chain has TRBV5-1 and TRBJ1-2, with 10 bases identical to TRBD1. The CDR3 runs to 16 residues. J gave up 0 bases and V 4 bases, and 6 bases lay outside the gene matches. Per germline, CDR1 SGHRS and CDR2 YFSETQ. The CDR3 DNA reads as TGCGCCAGCAGCCCGGGACAGGGGACCGCTAACTATGGCTACACCTTC. Its translation is CASSPGQGTANYGYTF.

Regarding this clone: Other DNA sequences from this sample encode an identical CDR3 as well. This chain uses TRBV7-6 with TRBJ2-7; TRBD1 matches at 8 bases. Germline CDR1 SGHVS, CDR2 FNYEAQ. This CDR3 has 15 amino acids. V was clipped by 3 bases and J by 1 base; unmatched bases: 5. CDR3 in amino acids: CASSLGTGGSYEQYF. The CDR3 DNA reads as TGTGCCAGCAGCTTGGGGACAGGTGGGTCCTACGAGCAGTACTTC.